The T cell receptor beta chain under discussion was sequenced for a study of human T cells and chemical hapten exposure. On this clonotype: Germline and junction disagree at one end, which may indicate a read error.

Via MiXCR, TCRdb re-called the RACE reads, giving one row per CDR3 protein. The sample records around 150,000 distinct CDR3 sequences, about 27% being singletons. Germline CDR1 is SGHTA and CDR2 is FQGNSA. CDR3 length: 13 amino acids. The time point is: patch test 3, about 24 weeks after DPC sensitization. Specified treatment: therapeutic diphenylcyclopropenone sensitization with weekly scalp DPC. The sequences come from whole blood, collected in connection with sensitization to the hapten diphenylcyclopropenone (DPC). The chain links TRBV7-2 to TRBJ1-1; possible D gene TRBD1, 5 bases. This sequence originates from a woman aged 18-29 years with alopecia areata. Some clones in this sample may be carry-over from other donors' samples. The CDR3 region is CASSFLYTGTSLF. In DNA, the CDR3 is TGTGCCAGCAGCTTTCTCTATACCGGGACGTCTCTCTTT.